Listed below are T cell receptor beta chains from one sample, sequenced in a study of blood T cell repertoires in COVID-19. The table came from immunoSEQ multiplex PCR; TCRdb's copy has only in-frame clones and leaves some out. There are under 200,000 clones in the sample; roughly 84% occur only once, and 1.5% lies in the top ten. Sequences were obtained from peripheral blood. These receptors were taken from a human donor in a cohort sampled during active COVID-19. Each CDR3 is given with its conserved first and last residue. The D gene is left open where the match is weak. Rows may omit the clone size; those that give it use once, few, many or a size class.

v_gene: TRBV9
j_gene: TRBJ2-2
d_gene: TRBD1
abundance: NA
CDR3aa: CASSAGTGSGELFF
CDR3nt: TGTGCCAGCAGCGCCGGGACAGGGAGCGGGGAGCTGTTTTTT

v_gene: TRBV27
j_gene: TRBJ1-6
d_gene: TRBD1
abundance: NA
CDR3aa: CASKLGQGYSPLHF
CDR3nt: TGTGCCAGCAAGCTAGGACAGGGGTATTCACCCCTCCACTTT

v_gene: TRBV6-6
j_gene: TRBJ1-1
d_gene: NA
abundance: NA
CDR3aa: CASSDRSENTEAFF
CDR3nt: TGTGCCAGCAGTGACAGGTCCGAGAACACTGAAGCTTTCTTT

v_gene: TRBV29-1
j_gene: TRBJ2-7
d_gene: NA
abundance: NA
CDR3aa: CSVVTASSYEQYF
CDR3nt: TGCAGCGTTGTGACAGCGAGCTCCTACGAGCAGTACTTC

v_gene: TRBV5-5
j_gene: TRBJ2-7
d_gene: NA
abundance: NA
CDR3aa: CASSFALEYEQYF
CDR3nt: TGTGCCAGCAGCTTTGCTCTAGAGTACGAGCAGTACTTC

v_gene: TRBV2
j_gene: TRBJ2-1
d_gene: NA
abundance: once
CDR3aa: CASSLDSRGDEQFF
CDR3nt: TGTGCCAGCAGTTTGGACAGCCGGGGAGATGAGCAGTTCTTC

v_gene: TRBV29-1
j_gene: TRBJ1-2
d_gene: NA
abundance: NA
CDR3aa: CSADSGLYGYTF
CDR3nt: TGCAGCGCTGACAGTGGACTCTATGGCTACACCTTC

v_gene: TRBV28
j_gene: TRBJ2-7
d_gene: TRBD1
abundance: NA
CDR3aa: CASGQGREQYF
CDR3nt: TGTGCCAGCGGACAGGGGAGGGAGCAGTACTTC

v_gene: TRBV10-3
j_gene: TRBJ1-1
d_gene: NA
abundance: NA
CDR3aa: CAISEGPAMNTEAFF
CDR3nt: TGTGCCATCAGTGAGGGGCCAGCAATGAACACTGAAGCTTTCTTT

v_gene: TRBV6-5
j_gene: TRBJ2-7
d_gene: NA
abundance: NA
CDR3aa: CASSYGNRAAYEQYF
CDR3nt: TGTGCCAGCAGTTACGGGAACAGGGCCGCCTACGAGCAGTACTTC

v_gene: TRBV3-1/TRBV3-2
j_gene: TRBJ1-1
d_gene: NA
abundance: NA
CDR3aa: CASSQEGWTANTEAFF
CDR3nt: TGTGCCAGCAGCCAAGAGGGGTGGACAGCGAACACTGAAGCTTTCTTT

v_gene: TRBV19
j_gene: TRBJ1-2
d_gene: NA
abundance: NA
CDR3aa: CASISRSVYRYTF
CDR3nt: TGTGCCAGTATCTCCAGGTCGGTCTATCGCTACACCTTC

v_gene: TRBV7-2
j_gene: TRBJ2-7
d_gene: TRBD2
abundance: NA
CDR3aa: CASSLDSGGFSYEQYF
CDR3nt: TGTGCCAGCAGCTTAGATTCCGGGGGGTTCTCCTACGAGCAGTACTTC

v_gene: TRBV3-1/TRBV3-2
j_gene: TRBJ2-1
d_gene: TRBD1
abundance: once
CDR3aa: CASSQGWDRDNEQFF
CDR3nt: TGTGCCAGCAGCCAAGGTTGGGACAGGGACAATGAGCAGTTCTTC

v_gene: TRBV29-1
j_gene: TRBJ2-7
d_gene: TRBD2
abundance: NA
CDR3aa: CSAWTSGIAEQYF
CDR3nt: TGCAGCGCATGGACTAGCGGGATTGCCGAGCAGTACTTC

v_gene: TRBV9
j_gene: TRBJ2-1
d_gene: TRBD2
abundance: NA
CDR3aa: CASSVGTSDYNEQFF
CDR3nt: TGTGCCAGCAGCGTGGGGACTAGCGATTACAATGAGCAGTTCTTC

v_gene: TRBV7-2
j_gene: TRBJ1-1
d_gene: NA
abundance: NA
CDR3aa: CASSPLPTELNTEAFF
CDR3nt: TGTGCCAGCAGCCCCCTTCCGACAGAGCTTAACACTGAAGCTTTCTTT

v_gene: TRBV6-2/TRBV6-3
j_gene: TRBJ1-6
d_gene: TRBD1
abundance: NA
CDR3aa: CASSYAGTGVLGPLHF
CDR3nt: TGTGCCAGCAGTTACGCGGGGACAGGGGTGTTAGGACCCCTCCACTTT

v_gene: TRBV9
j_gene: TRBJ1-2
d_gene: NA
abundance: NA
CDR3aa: CASTLGGGYGYTF
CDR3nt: TGTGCCAGCACCCTTGGCGGGGGCTATGGCTACACCTTC

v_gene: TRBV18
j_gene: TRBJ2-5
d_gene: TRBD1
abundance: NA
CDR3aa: CASSPADRGQETQYF
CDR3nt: TGTGCCAGCTCACCAGCGGACAGGGGCCAAGAGACCCAGTACTTC

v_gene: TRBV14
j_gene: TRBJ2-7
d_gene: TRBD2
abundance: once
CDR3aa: CASSPTVGIAGRREQYF
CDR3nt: TGTGCCAGCAGCCCCACGGTTGGGATAGCGGGGCGAAGGGAGCAGTACTTC

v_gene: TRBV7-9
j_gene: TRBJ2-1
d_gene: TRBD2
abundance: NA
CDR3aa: CASSLVGLAGGNEQFF
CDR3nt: TGTGCCAGCAGCTTAGTAGGTCTAGCGGGAGGTAATGAGCAGTTCTTC

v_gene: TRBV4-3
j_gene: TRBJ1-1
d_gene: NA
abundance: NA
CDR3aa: CASSQGSKGVEAFF
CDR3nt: TGCGCCAGCAGCCAAGGGAGTAAAGGGGTTGAAGCTTTCTTT

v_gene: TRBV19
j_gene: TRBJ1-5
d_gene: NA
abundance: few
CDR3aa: CASSKGVNQPQHF
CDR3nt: TGTGCCAGTAGTAAAGGGGTCAATCAGCCCCAGCATTTT

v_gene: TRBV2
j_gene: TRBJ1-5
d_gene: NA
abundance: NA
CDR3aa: CASSEALQGRHF
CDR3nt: TGTGCCAGCAGTGAAGCGCTTCAGGGGCGGCATTTT